A selection of T cell receptor beta chains follows, all from one sample in a study of shared clonotypes between healthy human individuals. Clones were read by immunoSEQ multiplex PCR, and TCRdb kept only the in-frame ones, dropping some. The repertoire consists of 700,000 or so clones, with about two thirds occurring once and the leading ten covering approximately 1.8%. Sequencing was carried out using memory CD4+ T cells sorted from blood. Every receptor here comes from a woman in her thirties in good health. The CDR3 runs from the conserved cysteine through the conserved F or W. D genes are given only for firm matches. A row's size may be missing; if present it is once, few, many or a size class.

V gene,D gene,J gene,CDR3 length,clone size,CDR3 protein,CDR3 DNA
TRBV28,TRBD1,TRBJ2-1,16,NA,CASSLAPGQALNEQFF,TGTGCCAGCAGTTTGGCTCCCGGACAGGCCCTAAATGAGCAGTTCTTC
TRBV5-8,NA,TRBJ2-7,14,NA,CASSFPNRDYEQYF,TGTGCCAGCAGCTTCCCTAACAGGGACTACGAGCAGTACTTC
TRBV7-9,NA,TRBJ1-4,14,NA,CASSSGRTSEKLFF,TGTGCCAGCAGCTCCGGTAGGACTTCTGAAAAACTGTTTTTT
TRBV2,NA,TRBJ1-1,15,NA,CASSDRKAGNTEAFF,TGTGCCAGCAGTGACAGAAAGGCAGGGAACACTGAAGCTTTCTTT
TRBV29-1,TRBD2,TRBJ2-5,12,NA,CSVGQLAGTQYF,TGCAGCGTGGGTCAACTAGCGGGGACCCAGTACTTC
TRBV5-1,NA,TRBJ1-2,13,NA,CASSSTGLYGYTF,TGCGCCAGCAGCTCCACCGGATTGTATGGCTACACCTTC
TRBV18,TRBD1,TRBJ2-2,17,NA,CASSPRRTGRNTGELFF,TGTGCCAGCTCACCACGTCGGACAGGGAGAAACACCGGGGAGCTGTTTTTT
TRBV28,TRBD1,TRBJ2-6,16,few,CASSREGTDGANVLTF,TGTGCCAGCAGCCGGGAAGGGACAGATGGGGCCAACGTCCTGACTTTC
TRBV25-1,NA,TRBJ2-5,16,NA,CASHGAGGSPAETQYF,TGTGCCAGCCACGGAGCGGGTGGGAGCCCGGCGGAGACCCAGTACTTC
TRBV30,NA,TRBJ2-6,19,once,CAWSVSGASQLSGANVLTF,TGTGCCTGGAGTGTTAGTGGGGCCTCCCAATTATCTGGGGCCAACGTCCTGACTTTC
TRBV5-4,NA,TRBJ2-7,16,NA,CASSLDGSTRTYEQYF,TGTGCCAGCAGCTTGGATGGGTCAACTCGAACCTACGAGCAGTACTTC
TRBV4-1,NA,TRBJ2-3,14,NA,CASSQVFGGDAQYF,TGCGCCAGCAGCCAAGTTTTCGGGGGTGATGCGCAGTATTTT
TRBV7-8,NA,TRBJ1-5,15,NA,CASSLLVNSNQPQHF,TGTGCCAGCAGCTTATTGGTCAATAGCAATCAGCCCCAGCATTTT
TRBV25-1,NA,TRBJ1-2,16,few,CASSEVSGGTNYGYTF,TGTGCCAGCAGTGAAGTTTCTGGGGGGACTAACTATGGCTACACCTTC
TRBV19,NA,TRBJ1-2,13,NA,CASSMTRNYGYTF,TGTGCCAGTAGTATGACTCGTAACTATGGCTACACCTTC
TRBV7-3,NA,TRBJ2-1,14,NA,CASSLDAGADEQFF,TGTGCCAGCAGCTTAGATGCGGGGGCGGATGAGCAGTTCTTC
TRBV28,NA,TRBJ2-7,15,NA,CASSYQGGPTYEQYF,TGTGCCAGCAGTTACCAGGGGGGGCCCACCTACGAGCAGTACTTC
TRBV28,NA,TRBJ2-1,12,NA,CASSTTRYEQFF,TGTGCCAGCAGCACGACTAGGTATGAGCAGTTCTTC
TRBV2,NA,TRBJ2-2,14,once,CASSERTNTGELFF,TGTGCCAGCAGTGAAAGGACGAACACCGGGGAGCTGTTTTTT
TRBV6-5,NA,TRBJ2-5,12,NA,CASTHSQGTQYF,TGTGCCAGCACGCACAGTCAAGGGACCCAGTACTTC
TRBV27,NA,TRBJ1-6,14,once,CASREGAYNSPLHF,TGTGCCAGCCGAGAGGGGGCCTATAATTCACCCCTCCACTTT
TRBV6-6,TRBD1,TRBJ1-1,15,NA,CASSYATQGPGEAFF,TGTGCCAGCAGTTACGCGACACAGGGGCCGGGTGAAGCTTTCTTT
TRBV5-8,NA,TRBJ1-4,12,NA,CASTALGEKLFF,TGTGCCAGCACCGCGCTAGGTGAAAAACTGTTTTTT
TRBV10-2,TRBD1,TRBJ1-5,14,NA,CASSEGQGNQPQHF,TGCGCCAGCAGTGAAGGACAGGGGAATCAGCCCCAGCATTTT
TRBV7-6,NA,TRBJ2-7,11,NA,CASGVGGEQYF,TGTGCCAGCGGGGTAGGGGGCGAGCAGTACTTC
TRBV28,NA,TRBJ1-5,14,few,CASSLNRVDQPQHF,TGTGCCAGCAGTTTAAACAGGGTCGACCAGCCCCAGCATTTT
TRBV5-5,TRBD1,TRBJ1-1,15,NA,CASSLGTGGNTEAFF,TGTGCCAGCAGCTTGGGGACAGGGGGGAACACTGAAGCTTTCTTT
TRBV11-2,TRBD2,TRBJ2-1,18,few,CASSLVRLGSAGGNEQFF,TGTGCCAGCAGCTTAGTTCGCCTAGGGTCGGCGGGAGGGAATGAGCAGTTCTTC
TRBV5-1,NA,TRBJ2-3,14,few,CASSLGLFTDTQYF,TGCGCCAGCAGCTTGGGACTCTTCACAGATACGCAGTATTTT
TRBV10-3,NA,TRBJ2-7,16,NA,CAISELQDGPYRWEYF,TGTGCCATCAGTGAGCTGCAGGACGGACCCTACCGATGGGAGTACTTC
TRBV6-5,NA,TRBJ1-2,14,few,CASSYSAGPYGYTF,TGTGCCAGCAGTTACTCAGCAGGGCCCTATGGCTACACCTTC
TRBV28,NA,TRBJ1-2,14,few,CASSSGFRGEGYTF,TGTGCCAGCAGCTCCGGATTTCGGGGCGAAGGCTACACCTTC
TRBV5-4,TRBD2,TRBJ2-5,17,NA,CASSQSGLAEFQETQYF,TGTGCCAGCAGCCAATCGGGACTAGCGGAGTTCCAAGAGACCCAGTACTTC